What follows are 15 T cell receptor beta chains derived from one specimen sequenced in a study of T cell changes during pregnancy in multiple sclerosis (dated by TCRdb to about 2019). Library prep was done by the immunoSEQ multiplex PCR assay. The immuneACCESS repertoire file appears here via TCRdb, limited to in-frame rearrangements. These files lack a portion of the clones; in checked studies, under half of the deficit traces to unresolved V genes, and the cause of the others is not known. The table for this sample lists some 48,000 clones; roughly nine tenths of them were counted only once. Just over 8% of the sample is held by the ten biggest clonotypes. The sample was CD8+ T cells from peripheral blood mononuclear cells, taken in the second trimester of pregnancy. These receptors originate from a female donor with multiple sclerosis, enrolled in a pregnancy study.

The J gene is TRBJ2-3, the V gene TRBV5-4; 10 positions match TRBD2. CDR3 length equals 15 residues. V shed 4 bases, J shed 2 bases, and the junction held 4 bases outside the gene matches. Germline V lookup: CDR1 SGHNT, CDR2 YYREEE (reference sequence). Here the CDR3 reads CASSLLAGVTDTQYF. DNA for the CDR3: TGTGCCAGCAGCCTTCTAGCGGGGGTCACAGATACGCAGTATTTT.

The rearrangement links TRBV4-1 to TRBJ1-1, with D unresolved. This CDR3 spans 15 amino acids. CDR1 MGHRA and CDR2 YSYEKL come from the germline V gene. Between the trimmed V and J ends, which lost 1 base and 3 bases, there was a span of 12 bases. The CDR3 here is CASSQGGGEDTEAFF. As DNA, the CDR3 is TGCGCCAGCAGCCAAGGGGGTGGGGAGGACACTGAAGCTTTCTTT.

The V and J genes are TRBV6-6 and TRBJ1-4; unclear D gene. CDR1 and CDR2 from the germline V gene are MNHNY and SVGAGI (reference sequence). The CDR3 runs 14 residues. Trimming removed 5 bases from V and 12 bases from J, with 19 bases in between. DNA for the CDR3: TGTGCCAGCAGTCCCCACTTGGAGGCCGGGGAACTGTTTTTT. Its protein is CASSPHLEAGELFF.

The chain links TRBV5-3 to TRBJ1-4; 8 positions agree with TRBD1. TRBV5-3 is an ORF; its function is uncertain. The CDR3 is 14 amino acids. The V and J ends lost 7 bases and 7 bases, in that order; junction bases with no gene match: 9. The CDR3 here is CARGPGGRCEKLFF. The CDR3 nucleotides read TGTGCCAGAGGACCAGGGGGCAGGTGTGAAAAACTGTTTTTT.

Concerning this clone itself: Other DNA sequences in this specimen translate into the identical CDR3. The chain links TRBV5-4 to TRBJ1-1; D not certain. Germline V gives CDR1 SGHNT, CDR2 YYREEE (reference sequence). This CDR3 comprises 13 residues. Trimming pared 2 bases from V and 2 bases from J, leaving 7 bases between. This CDR3 is CASSFTENTEAFF. The CDR3 DNA reads as TGTGCCAGCAGCTTTACAGAAAACACTGAAGCTTTCTTT.

The chain joins TRBV29-1 to TRBJ2-5; a weak D match, TRBD2 (5 bases). From germline, CDR1 is SQVTM and CDR2 ANQGSEA. The CDR3 spans 17 residues. V was trimmed by 1 base and J by 2 bases, leaving 20 bases between them. The CDR3 sequence: CSVEGEIDLSSQETQYF. CDR3 bases: TGCAGCGTTGAAGGGGAGATAGATTTATCTTCGCAAGAGACCCAGTACTTC.

The rearrangement links TRBV7-8 to TRBJ1-5; 10 positions agree with TRBD1. The CDR3 runs to 19 residues. Germline V gene data show CDR1 as SGHVS and CDR2 as FQNEAQ. V lost 4 bases to trimming and J lost 4 bases; unmatched junction nucleotides: 16. CDR3 DNA sequence: TGTGCCAGCAGCTCCCATGAGGGGACAGGGGCCAACTGGAATCAGCCCCAGCATTTT. Residues: CASSSHEGTGANWNQPQHF.

This chain connects TRBV4-1 to TRBJ2-7; maybe TRBD2 (6 bases). In germline, CDR1 is MGHRA, CDR2 YSYEKL. The CDR3 is 13 amino acids. V dropped 1 base and J dropped 5 bases, with 9 bases sitting between them. CDR3 region: CASSQVWGDEQYF. CDR3 nucleotide sequence: TGCGCCAGCAGCCAAGTTTGGGGGGACGAGCAGTACTTC.

V usage is TRBV13 and J usage is TRBJ2-3; 12 bases agree with TRBD2. After removal of 3 bases from V and 4 bases from J, the junction contained 8 bases not matched to a gene. The CDR3 covers 17 residues. Germline V lookup: CDR1 PRHDT, CDR2 FYEKMQ (reference sequence). CDR3 nucleotide sequence: TGTGCCAGCAGCTTGTCTAGCGGGGGGGCATGGGCAGATACGCAGTATTTT. This translates into CASSLSSGGAWADTQYF.

This chain joins TRBV29-1 and TRBJ1-1; possible D gene TRBD1, 5 bases. Trimming removed 3 bases from V and 0 bases from J, with 8 bases in between. The CDR3 loop spans 13 amino acids. CDR1 is SQVTM and CDR2 is ANQGSEA in the germline V gene. The CDR3: CSVDDSMNTEAFF. CDR3 nucleotides: TGCAGCGTTGATGACAGCATGAACACTGAAGCTTTCTTT.

The V and J genes are TRBV7-8 and TRBJ1-3, with D possibly being TRBD1 (6 bases). Trimming removed 5 bases at V and 2 bases at J, with 13 bases between. CDR3 length equals 15 residues. The germline V gene has CDR1 SGHVS and CDR2 FQNEAQ. CDR3 amino acids: CASSETQGAGNTIYF. In DNA form, the CDR3 reads TGTGCCAGCAGCGAAACACAGGGCGCTGGAAACACCATATATTTT.

This chain uses TRBV14 with TRBJ1-6; 8 nucleotides line up with TRBD1. The J segment lost 7 bases and the V segment lost 4 bases, leaving 6 bases of the junction unmatched. The CDR3 is made up of 15 amino acids. Germline lookup yields CDR1 SGHDN and CDR2 FVKESK. CDR3 amino acids: CASSPRTGINSPLHF. The CDR3 DNA is TGTGCCAGCAGCCCTCGGACAGGGATAAATTCACCCCTCCACTTT.

The chain recombines TRBV7-9 with TRBJ2-2; no clear D gene. The CDR3 is 16 residues long. Germline V CDR1 and CDR2: SEHNR, FQNEAQ (reference sequence). Trimming took 1 base from V and 3 from J, leaving 12 bases between them. The CDR3 DNA is TGTGCCAGCAGCTTAGAAGAGAACCGGGACACCGGGGAGCTGTTTTTT. This codes for CASSLEENRDTGELFF.

The chain is built from TRBV5-1 and TRBJ2-1; TRBD2 might be the D (7 bases). The V and J ends lost 2 bases and 9 bases respectively, with 15 bases between them. In germline, CDR1 is SGHRS, CDR2 YFSETQ. The CDR3 has 14 residues. The CDR3 nucleotides are TGCGCCAGCAGCTTCGGGGGGCACGGGGGTGAGCAGTTCTTC. Residues: CASSFGGHGGEQFF.

The V and J genes are TRBV6-4 and TRBJ1-5, with D possibly TRBD1 on 6 matching bases. The V gene's germline CDR1 is MRHNA and CDR2 SNTAGT. The germline V and J ends were trimmed by 5 bases and 3 bases, with 11 bases remaining between them. The CDR3 is 14 residues long. The CDR3 DNA is TGTGCCAGCAGTCAAGGACAGACCAATCAGCCCCAGCATTTT. Its protein product is CASSQGQTNQPQHF.